The clone carrying this TCR beta chain has just a few counts. Its specificity is unknown. This entry belongs to a study of human T cells and chemical hapten exposure. TCRdb analysed the RACE reads with MiXCR anew, one entry per CDR3 protein. The data show around 300,000 distinct CDR3 sequences, with approximately 5.8% seen just once and about 8.7% held by the top ten. The CDR3 covers 17 residues. Germline V gives CDR1 SGDLS, CDR2 YYNGEE. Between the trimmed V and J ends, which lost 4 bases and 0 bases, there was a span of 18 bases. The time point is: pre-sensitization, week 0. Treatment denoted: therapeutic diphenylcyclopropenone sensitization with weekly scalp DPC. General study findings and limits: Expanded TCRs showed more large CDR3 clusters than pre-sensitization or healthy control sets.

The clonotype originates from a young woman with alopecia areata. Some clones in this sample may be carry-over from other donors' samples. This rearrangement joins TRBV9 to TRBJ2-3; TRBD2 might be the D (7 bases). This specimen consisted of whole blood, obtained in connection with sensitization to the hapten diphenylcyclopropenone (DPC). CDR3 in amino acids: CASSWGGRSTSTDTQYF. CDR3 sequence (DNA): TGTGCCAGCAGCTGGGGGGGCCGATCTACTAGCACAGATACGCAGTATTTT.